This T cell receptor (beta chain) was obtained from a study of beta chain features in type 1 diabetes. Study-wide results and caveats: Researchers report that Type 1 diabetes patients had moderately but significantly shorter TCRB CDR3s across all four CD4+ subsets.

A single heparinised draw of roughly 0.11 L on average was taken per donor. V lost 6 bases, J lost 10 bases, and 13 bases stayed unmatched. Germline V lookup: CDR1 SEHNR, CDR2 FQNEAQ (reference sequence). There are 15 residues in the CDR3. For this clone: Its matching antigen is unknown.

All of the isolated RNA was reverse transcribed, so expressed TCRB transcripts were sequenced. Mean read depth for naive, central memory and regulatory T cell samples was a few million reads. Clones were read by immunoSEQ multiplex PCR, and TCRdb kept only the in-frame ones, dropping some. The sample carries 130,000 to 150,000 clones, approximately 13% recorded once. The rearrangement links TRBV7-9 to TRBJ2-1; 9 bases are shared with TRBD2. The sequence came from a man aged 18 to 30 with type 1 diabetes. What was sequenced was central memory CD4+ T cells from blood. The CDR3, as DNA: TGTGCCAGCAGTCCGGGACTAGCTTACCCTAGAGAGCAGTTCTTC. It codes for CASSPGLAYPREQFF.